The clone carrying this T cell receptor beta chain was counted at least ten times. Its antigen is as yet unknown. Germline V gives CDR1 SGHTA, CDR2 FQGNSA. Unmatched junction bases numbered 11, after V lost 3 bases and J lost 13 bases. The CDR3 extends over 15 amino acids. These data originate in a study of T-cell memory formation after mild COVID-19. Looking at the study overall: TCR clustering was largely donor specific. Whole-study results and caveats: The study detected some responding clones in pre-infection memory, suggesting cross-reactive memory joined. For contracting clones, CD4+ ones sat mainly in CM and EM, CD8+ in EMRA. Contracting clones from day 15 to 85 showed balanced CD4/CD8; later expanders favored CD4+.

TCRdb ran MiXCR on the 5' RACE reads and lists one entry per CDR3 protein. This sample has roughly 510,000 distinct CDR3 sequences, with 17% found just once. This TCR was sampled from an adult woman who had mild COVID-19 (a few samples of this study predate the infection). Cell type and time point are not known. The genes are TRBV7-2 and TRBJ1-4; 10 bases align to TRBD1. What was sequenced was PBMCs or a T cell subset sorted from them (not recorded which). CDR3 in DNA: TGTGCCAGCAGCTTCTCCGGGACAGGGGACGTCAGACTGTTTTTT. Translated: CASSFSGTGDVRLFF.